This TCR beta chain was found in a study of blood T cell repertoires in COVID-19. Generated by immunoSEQ multiplex PCR, the TCRdb table keeps only in-frame clones and is missing some. The table has under 200,000 clones, 85% to 90% seen once. This CDR3 comprises 15 residues. Trimming removed 0 bases from V and 3 bases from J; junction bases left unmatched: 4. Germline V gene lookup returns CDR1 LGHNA and CDR2 YNFKEQ. The sequencing input was peripheral blood. The sequence came from a man aged 40-49 years with active or convalescent COVID-19. This chain uses TRBV4-2 with TRBJ1-1; 7 nucleotides align to TRBD1. As DNA, the CDR3 is TGTGCCAGCAGCCAAGAGACAGGGCGTGACACTGAAGCTTTCTTT. Translated, it gives CASSQETGRDTEAFF.